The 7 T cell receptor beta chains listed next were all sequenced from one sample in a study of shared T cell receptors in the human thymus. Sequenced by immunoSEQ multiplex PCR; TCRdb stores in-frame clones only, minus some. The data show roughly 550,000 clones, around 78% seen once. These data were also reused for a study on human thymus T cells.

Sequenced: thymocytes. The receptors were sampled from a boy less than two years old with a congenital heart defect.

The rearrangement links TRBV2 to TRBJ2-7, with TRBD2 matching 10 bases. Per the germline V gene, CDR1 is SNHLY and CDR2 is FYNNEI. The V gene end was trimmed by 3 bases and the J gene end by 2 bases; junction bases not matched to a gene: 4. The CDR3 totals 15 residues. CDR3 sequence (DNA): TGTGCCAGCAGTGACCCGGGGACTAGCGCCTACGAGCAGTACTTC. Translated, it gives CASSDPGTSAYEQYF. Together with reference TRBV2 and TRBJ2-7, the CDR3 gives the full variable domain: EPEVTQTPSHQVTQMGQEVILRCVPISNHLYFYWYRQILGQKVEFLVSFYNNEISEKSEIFDDQFSVERPDGSNFTLKIRSTKLEDSAMYFCASSDPGTSAYEQYFGPGTRLTVT.

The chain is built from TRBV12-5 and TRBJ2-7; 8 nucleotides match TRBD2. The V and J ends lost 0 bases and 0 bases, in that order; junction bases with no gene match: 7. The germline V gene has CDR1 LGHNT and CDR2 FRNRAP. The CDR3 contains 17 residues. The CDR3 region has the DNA TGTGCTAGTGGTTTGGTAATTAGCGGGATGAGCTCCTACGAGCAGTACTTC. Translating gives CASGLVISGMSSYEQYF.

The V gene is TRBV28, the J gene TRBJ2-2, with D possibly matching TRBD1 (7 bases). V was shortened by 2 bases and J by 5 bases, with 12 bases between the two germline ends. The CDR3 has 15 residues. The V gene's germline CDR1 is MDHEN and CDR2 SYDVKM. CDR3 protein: CASSLGGTVTGELFF. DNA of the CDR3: TGTGCCAGCAGTTTAGGGGGGACAGTGACCGGGGAGCTGTTTTTT.

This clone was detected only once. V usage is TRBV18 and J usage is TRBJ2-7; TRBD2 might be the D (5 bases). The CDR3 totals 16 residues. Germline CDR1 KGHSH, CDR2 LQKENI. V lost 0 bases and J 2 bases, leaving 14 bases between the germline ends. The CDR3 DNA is TGTGCCAGCTCACCACCGGTCTGGGAGAGGACCTACGAGCAGTACTTC. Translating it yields CASSPPVWERTYEQYF. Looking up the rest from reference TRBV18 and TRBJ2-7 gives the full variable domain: NAGVMQNPRHLVRRRGQEARLRCSPMKGHSHVYWYRQLPEEGLKFMVYLQKENIIDESGMPKERFSAEFPKEGPSILRIQQVVRGDSAAYFCASSPPVWERTYEQYFGPGTRLTVT.

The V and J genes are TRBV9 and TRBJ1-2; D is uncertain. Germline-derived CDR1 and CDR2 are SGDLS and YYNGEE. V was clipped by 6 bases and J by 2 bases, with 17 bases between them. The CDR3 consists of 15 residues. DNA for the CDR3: TGTGCCAGCACCCCCAGGCGGGATCAGAACTATGGCTACACCTTC. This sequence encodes CASTPRRDQNYGYTF.

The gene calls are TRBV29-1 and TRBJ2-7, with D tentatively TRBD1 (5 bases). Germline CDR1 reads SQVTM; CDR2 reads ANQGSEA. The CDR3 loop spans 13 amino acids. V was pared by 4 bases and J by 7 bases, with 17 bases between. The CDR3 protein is CSVVLLWRQEQYF. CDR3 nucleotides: TGCAGCGTTGTACTGCTATGGCGACAGGAGCAGTACTTC.

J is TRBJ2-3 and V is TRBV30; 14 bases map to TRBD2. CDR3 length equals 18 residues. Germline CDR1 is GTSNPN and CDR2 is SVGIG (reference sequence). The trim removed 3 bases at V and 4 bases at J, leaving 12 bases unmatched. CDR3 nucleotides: TGTGCCTGGAGAACCGGGACTAGCGGGAGTTCGATGCCAGATACGCAGTATTTT. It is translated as CAWRTGTSGSSMPDTQYF. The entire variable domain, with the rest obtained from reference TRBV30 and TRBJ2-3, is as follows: SQTIHQWPATLVQPVGSPLSLECTVEGTSNPNLYWYRQAAGRGLQLLFYSVGIGQISSEVPQNLSASRPQDRQFILSSKKLLLSDSGFYLCAWRTGTSGSSMPDTQYFGPGTRLTVL.